What follows are 26 T cell receptor beta chains derived from one specimen sequenced in a study of blood T cell repertoires in COVID-19. Method: immunoSEQ multiplex PCR; TCRdb's copy keeps in-frame clones and lacks some. Counted here are about 200,000 clones, approximately 83% occurring once; the ten biggest clones make up approximately 4.8%. The sequenced sample consisted of PBMCs or T cells enriched from blood (not recorded which). These receptors were taken from a woman aged 50 to 60 who had been exposed to COVID-19.

The chain carries TRBV3-1 (or the pseudogene TRBV3-2) and TRBJ1-1, with D perhaps TRBD1 (6 bases). The germline V and J ends were trimmed by 2 bases and 0 bases, with 13 bases remaining between them. Germline assignment: CDR1 LGHDT and CDR2 YNNKEL (reference sequence). This CDR3 has 16 residues. The CDR3 protein is CASSQRGGRLNTEAFF. The CDR3 DNA reads as TGTGCCAGCAGCCAAAGGGGGGGCAGGTTGAACACTGAAGCTTTCTTT.

This chain connects TRBV7-2 to TRBJ2-2; weak D call: TRBD2 (5 bases). The V end lost 1 base, the J end lost 10 bases, and 16 bases lay between the germline ends. The CDR3 length is 15 residues. Germline loops: CDR1 SGHTA, CDR2 FQGNSA. The CDR3 DNA reads TGTGCCAGCAGCTTAGTACCTGGAGGCCCCGCGGAGCTGTTTTTT. As protein: CASSLVPGGPAELFF.

Here the CDR3 reads CASSVTGVPGELFF. CDR3 in DNA: TGTGCCAGCAGCGTCACAGGGGTCCCCGGGGAGCTGTTTTTT. The gene calls are TRBV11-2 and TRBJ2-2; 7 nucleotides align to TRBD1. Germline V gives CDR1 SGHAT, CDR2 FQNNGV. This CDR3 has 14 residues. With 5 bases clipped from V and 6 bases from J, the junction kept 6 bases outside the gene matches.

The chain employs TRBV10-3 and TRBJ2-3; TRBD2 aligns across 9 bases. Germline V gene data show CDR1 as ENHRY and CDR2 as SYGVKD. There are 15 residues in the CDR3. V gave up 5 bases and J gave up 2 bases; unmatched junction bases: 5. The CDR3 region is CAISTIAGVTDTQYF. As DNA, the CDR3 is TGTGCCATCAGTACTATAGCGGGGGTCACAGATACGCAGTATTTT.

The rearrangement uses TRBV29-1 and TRBJ1-1, with D tentatively TRBD1 (6 bases). Germline assignment: CDR1 SQVTM and CDR2 ANQGSEA. The V end was cut by 0 bases, the J end by 0 bases, with 26 bases between. The CDR3 totals 20 residues. This CDR3 is CSVEDVLVGRGGLMNTEAFF. DNA for the CDR3: TGCAGCGTTGAAGATGTTCTGGTGGGGAGAGGGGGTTTGATGAACACTGAAGCTTTCTTT.

J is TRBJ2-7 and V is TRBV3-1 (or the pseudogene TRBV3-2); possibly TRBD1 for D (5 bases). This CDR3 region has 15 residues. Deletions cut 0 bases from V and 6 bases from J, with 15 bases between. The germline V gene has CDR1 LGHDT and CDR2 YNNKEL (reference sequence). DNA for the CDR3: TGTGCCAGCAGCCAAGATGGGCAGGGTGAGTTCGAGCAGTACTTC. It yields the protein CASSQDGQGEFEQYF.

The chain couples TRBV7-2 to TRBJ2-7, with a tentative D call TRBD1 (6 bases). Per the germline V gene, CDR1 is SGHTA and CDR2 is FQGNSA. The V and J ends lost 4 bases and 3 bases respectively, with 16 bases between them. The CDR3 sequence is 15 residues long. The CDR3 DNA reads as TGTGCCAGCAGCTCCCGGACAGCTAGTTTCTACGAGCAGTACTTC. This translates into CASSSRTASFYEQYF.

This sequence joins TRBV21-1 and TRBJ1-2. TRBV21-1 corresponds to a pseudogene. This CDR3 spans 15 amino acids. The CDR3, as DNA: TGTGCCAGCAGCAAAGAAGGCGGAGCTAACTATGGCTACACCTTC. Translated, it gives CASSKEGGANYGYTF.

The chain uses TRBV5-4 and TRBJ2-3; 8 bases agree with TRBD1. Trimming removed 3 bases from V and 3 bases from J; junction bases left unmatched: 9. Germline V gene lookup returns CDR1 SGHNT and CDR2 YYREEE (reference sequence). The CDR3 is made up of 16 amino acids. The CDR3: CASSYDGQGGTDTQYF. The CDR3 coding sequence is TGTGCCAGCAGCTACGACGGACAGGGTGGTACAGATACGCAGTATTTT.

The chain employs TRBV2 and TRBJ1-6, with 11 bases aligning to TRBD1. This CDR3 contains 15 residues. Trimming took 5 bases from V and 9 from J; bases not matched to a gene: 6. The germline CDR1 and CDR2 sequences are SNHLY and FYNNEI. As DNA, the CDR3 is TGTGCCAGCAGTCCCGGACAGGGGGCGGGTTCACCCCTCCACTTT. Translated, it gives CASSPGQGAGSPLHF.

V is TRBV29-1 and J is TRBJ1-1; tentatively, D is TRBD1 (5 bases). This CDR3 spans 15 amino acids. Germline loops: CDR1 SQVTM, CDR2 ANQGSEA. V was cut by 0 bases and J by 3 bases, with 14 bases left in between. This CDR3 reads CSVEDPQGQDTEAFF. CDR3 DNA: TGCAGCGTTGAAGATCCGCAGGGTCAGGACACTGAAGCTTTCTTT.

CDR3 amino acids: CASSQDTGEGEQFF. The CDR3 DNA sequence: TGTGCCAGCAGCCAAGATACAGGGGAAGGTGAGCAGTTCTTC. This rearrangement joins TRBV3-1 (or the pseudogene TRBV3-2) to TRBJ2-1, with 7 bases identical to TRBD1. Germline V gene lookup returns CDR1 LGHDT and CDR2 YNNKEL (reference sequence). This CDR3 comprises 14 residues. V lost 0 bases, J lost 9 bases, and 5 bases stayed unmatched.

The CDR3 loop is CASSPGGPGITETQYF. CDR3 DNA sequence: TGTGCCAGCAGCCCGGGGGGGCCAGGCATAACGGAGACCCAGTACTTC. The chain uses TRBV7-7 and TRBJ2-5, with 8 bases matching TRBD2. Losses at the gene ends were 5 bases for V and 5 bases for J; bases not matched to a gene: 13. This CDR3 contains 16 residues. The germline V gene has CDR1 SSHAT and CDR2 FNYEAQ (reference sequence).

The chain couples TRBV6-6 to TRBJ1-1; a possible D gene is TRBD1 (5 bases). Deletions cut 0 bases from V and 0 bases from J, with 11 bases between. Germline V gene sequence: CDR1 MNHNY, CDR2 SVGAGI (reference sequence). This CDR3 is 16 amino acids long. Here the CDR3 DNA reads TGTGCCAGCAGTTACTCGATCGTACAGGTGAACACTGAAGCTTTCTTT. It yields the protein CASSYSIVQVNTEAFF.

CDR3: CASRPTANTEAFF. The DNA of the CDR3 is TGTGCCAGCCGCCCGACAGCGAACACTGAAGCTTTCTTT. The chain carries TRBV12-3 or TRBV12-4 and TRBJ1-1, with D possibly matching TRBD1 (5 bases). This CDR3 has 13 amino acids. V was shortened by 8 bases and J by 1 base, with 11 bases between the two germline ends.

The chain recombines TRBV2 with TRBJ2-2, with D possibly matching TRBD2 (5 bases). The germline V and J ends were trimmed by 8 bases and 4 bases, with 11 bases remaining between them. Germline CDR1 is SNHLY and CDR2 is FYNNEI. The CDR3 is made up of 13 amino acids. The CDR3 nucleotides read TGTGCCAGCGGGCGGGTCCGCACCGGGGAGCTGTTTTTT. Amino acids: CASGRVRTGELFF.

The chain is built from TRBV19 and TRBJ2-7, with a tentative D call TRBD1 (6 bases). The CDR3 is 14 residues long. The V and J ends lost 5 bases and 0 bases respectively, with 11 bases between them. The germline V gene has CDR1 LNHDA and CDR2 SQIVND (reference sequence). The DNA of the CDR3 is TGTGCCAGTAGTCCGAACAGGGTCTCCTACGAGCAGTACTTC. Amino acid sequence: CASSPNRVSYEQYF.

The gene calls are TRBV28 and TRBJ1-2; TRBD1 agrees at 7 bases. This CDR3 contains 14 residues. Germline assignment: CDR1 MDHEN and CDR2 SYDVKM. The junction had 7 bases not matched to a gene; V was cut back by 5 bases and J by 4 bases. In DNA, the CDR3 is TGTGCCAGCAGTCTGGGGGGACAGACCTATGGCTACACCTTC. It codes for CASSLGGQTYGYTF.

J is TRBJ2-5 and V is TRBV4-3; perhaps TRBD2 as D (6 bases). Trimming removed 0 bases at V and 2 bases at J, with 10 bases between. From germline, CDR1 is LGHNA and CDR2 YSLEER. This CDR3 has 15 amino acids. CDR3 nucleotide sequence: TGCGCCAGCAGCCAAGAAGCCCGGGGGCAAGAGACCCAGTACTTC. It codes for CASSQEARGQETQYF.

The V gene is TRBV9, the J gene TRBJ1-3; no clear D. This CDR3 contains 12 residues. V shed 4 bases and J shed 8 bases, with 10 bases lying between them. Looked up from germline, CDR1 is SGDLS and CDR2 is YYNGEE. Here the CDR3 DNA reads TGTGCCAGCAGCTCCCTCCCGGACACCATATATTTT. This codes for CASSSLPDTIYF.

The CDR3 DNA sequence: TGTGCCAGTAGTCCCCGGAACCTGAGGTGGAGCACTGAAGCTTTCTTT. Protein sequence: CASSPRNLRWSTEAFF. This chain uses TRBV19 with TRBJ1-1; D unclear. CDR1 is LNHDA and CDR2 is SQIVND in the germline V gene (reference sequence). Trimming removed 5 bases from V and 4 bases from J, with 20 bases in between. CDR3 length: 16 amino acids.

This sequence joins TRBV5-1 and TRBJ2-7, with a weak D call TRBD2 (6 bases). The CDR3 runs 14 residues. Trimming took off 6 bases at V and 0 bases at J, with 13 bases between the two ends. Germline V gives CDR1 SGHRS, CDR2 YFSETQ. Here the CDR3 reads CASTLGGSSYEQYF. The CDR3 DNA reads as TGCGCCAGCACCCTGGGGGGAAGCTCCTACGAGCAGTACTTC.

The V call is TRBV5-1, the J call TRBJ2-2; D gene ambiguous. The CDR3 totals 11 residues. Between the trimmed V and J ends, which lost 2 bases and 7 bases, there was a span of 3 bases. The germline CDR1 and CDR2 sequences are SGHRS and YFSETQ. The CDR3 protein is CASSFIGELFF. DNA for the CDR3: TGCGCCAGCAGCTTTATCGGGGAGCTGTTTTTT.

This chain uses TRBV19 with TRBJ2-1; 7 nucleotides line up with TRBD1. The CDR3 has 16 residues. The germline V gene has CDR1 LNHDA and CDR2 SQIVND (reference sequence). V shed 5 bases, J shed 5 bases, and the junction held 12 bases outside the gene matches. CDR3 loop: CASSVYPGTENNEQFF. In nucleotides, the CDR3 is TGTGCCAGTAGTGTTTATCCCGGGACAGAAAACAATGAGCAGTTCTTC. Full variable domain (missing parts from reference TRBV19 and TRBJ2-1): DGGITQSPKYLFRKEGQNVTLSCEQNLNHDAMYWYRQDPGQGLRLIYYSQIVNDFQKGDIAEGYSVSREKKESFPLTVTSAQKNPTAFYLCASSVYPGTENNEQFFGPGTRLTVL.

The chain has TRBV30 and TRBJ1-2; D is ambiguous. Deletions cut 3 bases from V and 2 bases from J, with 7 bases between. The CDR3 is 12 amino acids. Germline assignment: CDR1 GTSNPN and CDR2 SVGIG (reference sequence). The CDR3 coding sequence is TGTGCCTGGAGGGTGCAGAACTATGGCTACACCTTC. This encodes CAWRVQNYGYTF.

The chain joins TRBV7-8 to TRBJ2-3; 7 positions match TRBD2. J lost 4 bases, V lost 6 bases, and 10 bases had no gene match. The CDR3 runs 15 residues. Germline V gives CDR1 SGHVS, CDR2 FQNEAQ. CDR3 DNA: TGTGCCAGCAGTTCCTCGAATCGGGGGGCAGATACGCAGTATTTT. This gives the protein CASSSSNRGADTQYF.